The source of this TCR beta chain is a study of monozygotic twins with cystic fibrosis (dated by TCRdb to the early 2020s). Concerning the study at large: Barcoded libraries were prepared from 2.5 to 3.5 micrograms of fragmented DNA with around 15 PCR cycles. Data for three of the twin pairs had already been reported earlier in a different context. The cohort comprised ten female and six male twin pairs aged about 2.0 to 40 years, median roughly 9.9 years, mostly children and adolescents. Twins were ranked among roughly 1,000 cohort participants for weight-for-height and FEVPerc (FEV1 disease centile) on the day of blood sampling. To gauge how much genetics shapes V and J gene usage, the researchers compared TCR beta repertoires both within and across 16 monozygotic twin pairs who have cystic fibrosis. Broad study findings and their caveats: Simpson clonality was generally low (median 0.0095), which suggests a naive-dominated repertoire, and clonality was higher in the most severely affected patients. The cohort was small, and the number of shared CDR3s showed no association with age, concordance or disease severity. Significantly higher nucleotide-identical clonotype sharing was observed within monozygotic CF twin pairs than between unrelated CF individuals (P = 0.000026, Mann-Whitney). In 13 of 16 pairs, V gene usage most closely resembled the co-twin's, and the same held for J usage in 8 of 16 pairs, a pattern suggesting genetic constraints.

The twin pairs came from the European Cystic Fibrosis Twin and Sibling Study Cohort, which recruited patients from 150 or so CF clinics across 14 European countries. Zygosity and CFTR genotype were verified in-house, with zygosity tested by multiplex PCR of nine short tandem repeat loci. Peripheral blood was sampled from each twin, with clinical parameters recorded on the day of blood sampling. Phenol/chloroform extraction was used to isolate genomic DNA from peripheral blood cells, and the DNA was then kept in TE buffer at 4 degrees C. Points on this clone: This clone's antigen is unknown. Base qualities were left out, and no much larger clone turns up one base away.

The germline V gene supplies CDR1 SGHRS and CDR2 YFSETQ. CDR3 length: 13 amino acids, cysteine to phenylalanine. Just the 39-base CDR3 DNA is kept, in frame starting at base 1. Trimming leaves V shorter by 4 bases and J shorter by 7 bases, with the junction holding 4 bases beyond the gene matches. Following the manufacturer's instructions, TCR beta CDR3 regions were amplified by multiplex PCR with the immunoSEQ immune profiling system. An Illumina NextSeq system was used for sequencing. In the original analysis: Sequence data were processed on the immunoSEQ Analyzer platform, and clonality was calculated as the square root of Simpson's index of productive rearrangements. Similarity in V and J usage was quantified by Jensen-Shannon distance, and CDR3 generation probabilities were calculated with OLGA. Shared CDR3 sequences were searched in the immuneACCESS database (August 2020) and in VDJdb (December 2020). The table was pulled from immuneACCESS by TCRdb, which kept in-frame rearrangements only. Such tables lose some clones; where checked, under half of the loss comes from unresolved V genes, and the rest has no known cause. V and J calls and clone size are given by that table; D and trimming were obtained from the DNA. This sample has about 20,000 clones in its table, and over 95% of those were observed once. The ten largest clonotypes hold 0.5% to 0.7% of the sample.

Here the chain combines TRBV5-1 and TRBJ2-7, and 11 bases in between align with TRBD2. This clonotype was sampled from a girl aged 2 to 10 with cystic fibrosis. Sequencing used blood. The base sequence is TGCGCCAGCAGCCCAAGACTAGCGGGGGAGCAGTACTTC. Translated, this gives CASSPRLAGEQYF. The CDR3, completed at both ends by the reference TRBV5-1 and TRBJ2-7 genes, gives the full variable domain KAGVTQTPRYLIKTRGQQVTLSCSPISGHRSVSWYQQTPGQGLQFLFEYFSETQRNKGNFPGRFSGRQFSNSRSEMNVSTLELGDSALYLCASSPRLAGEQYFGPGTRLTVT.